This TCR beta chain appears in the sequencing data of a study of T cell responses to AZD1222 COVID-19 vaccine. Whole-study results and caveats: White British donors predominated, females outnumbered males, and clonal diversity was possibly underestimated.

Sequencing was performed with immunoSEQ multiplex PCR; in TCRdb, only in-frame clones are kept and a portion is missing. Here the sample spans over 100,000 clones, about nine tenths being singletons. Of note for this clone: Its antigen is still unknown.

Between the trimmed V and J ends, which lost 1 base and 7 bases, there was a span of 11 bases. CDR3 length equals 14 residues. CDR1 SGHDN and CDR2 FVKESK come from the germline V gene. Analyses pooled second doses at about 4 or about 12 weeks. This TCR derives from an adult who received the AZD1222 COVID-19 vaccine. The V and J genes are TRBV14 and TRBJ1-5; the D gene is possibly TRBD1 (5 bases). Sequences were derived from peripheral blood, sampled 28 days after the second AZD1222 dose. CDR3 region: CASSQVGRGQPQHF. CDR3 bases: TGTGCCAGCAGCCAAGTCGGGCGGGGCCAGCCCCAGCATTTT.